This T cell receptor beta chain was recovered during a study of cytomegalovirus exposure and HLA in healthy donors. On the study more broadly: HLA-typed donors contributed 65 million to 95 million unique TCRs, which were held in an early data release. Membership in the Caucasian-associated ancestry cluster was found for about 84% of a few hundred genotyped donors. Study results and caveats: It was confirmed in vitro that three of the CMV-associated chains were specific for CMV antigens. Based on reports, TCR beta sequences accurately predicted HLA-A and HLA-B alleles for most subjects.

The germline CDR1 and CDR2 sequences are LNHNV and YYDKDF (reference sequence). There are 14 residues in the CDR3. With 1 base clipped from V and 7 bases from J, the junction kept 3 bases outside the gene matches. A note on this clone: Its antigen is still unknown.

Primers: 60 Vbeta forward and 13 Jbeta reverse. Repertoires were generated with immunoSEQ multiplex PCR, while TCRdb's copy carries only in-frame clones and drops some. The sample lists 150,000 to 200,000 clones, more than 85% occurring once. Sequenced input: PBMCs. The TCR was taken from a woman under 30 in good health and CMV-seronegative. The rearrangement joins TRBV15 to TRBJ2-3; 9 bases are shared with TRBD1. CDR3 nucleotide sequence: TGTGCCACCAGCAGAGTGGACAGGGGTAATACGCAGTATTTT. It translates to CATSRVDRGNTQYF.